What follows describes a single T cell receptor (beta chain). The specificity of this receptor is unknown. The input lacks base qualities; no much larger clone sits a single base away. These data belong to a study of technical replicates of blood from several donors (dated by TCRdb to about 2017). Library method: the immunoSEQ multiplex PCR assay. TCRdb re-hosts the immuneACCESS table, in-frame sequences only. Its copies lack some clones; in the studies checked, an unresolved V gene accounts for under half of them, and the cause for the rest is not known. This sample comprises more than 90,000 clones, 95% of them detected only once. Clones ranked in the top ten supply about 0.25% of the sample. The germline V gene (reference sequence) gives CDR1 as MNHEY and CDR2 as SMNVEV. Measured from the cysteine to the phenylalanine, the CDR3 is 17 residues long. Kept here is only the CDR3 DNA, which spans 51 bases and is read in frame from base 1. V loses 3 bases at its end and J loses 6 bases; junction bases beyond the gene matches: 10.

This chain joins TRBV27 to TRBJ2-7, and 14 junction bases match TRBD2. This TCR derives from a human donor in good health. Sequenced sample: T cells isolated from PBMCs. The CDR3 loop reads CASSFLSRLAGGLEQYF. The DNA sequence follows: TGTGCCAGCAGTTTTTTAAGCCGACTAGCGGGAGGGCTCGAGCAGTACTTC.